Sequencing of this TCR beta chain was carried out in a study of blood T cell repertoires in COVID-19. Overall study: T cells, B-cell-depleted T cells, or PBMCs supplied cDNA or gDNA.

Under the authors' procedure: Amplifying reference gene primers gave estimates of nucleated cell counts. Assay used: immunoSEQ multiplex PCR; TCRdb lists only in-frame clones, some missing. V, J and clone size were drawn from that table, and D and trimming were deduced from the DNA. The repertoire consists of hundreds of thousands of clones, with about 80% occurring once and the leading ten covering roughly 9.6%. The CDR3 is 14 residues long. The germline V and J ends were trimmed by 4 bases and 8 bases, with 18 bases remaining between them. From germline, CDR1 is SGHRS and CDR2 YFSETQ. The sequence was obtained from a woman aged 80 or older with acute or convalescent COVID-19. The genes are TRBV5-1 and TRBJ1-2; maybe TRBD1 (5 bases). The sequenced sample was peripheral blood. In nucleotides, the CDR3 is TGCGCCAGCAGCGAAATAATAGGGGCAGGAGGCTACACCTTC. Translation: CASSEIIGAGGYTF.